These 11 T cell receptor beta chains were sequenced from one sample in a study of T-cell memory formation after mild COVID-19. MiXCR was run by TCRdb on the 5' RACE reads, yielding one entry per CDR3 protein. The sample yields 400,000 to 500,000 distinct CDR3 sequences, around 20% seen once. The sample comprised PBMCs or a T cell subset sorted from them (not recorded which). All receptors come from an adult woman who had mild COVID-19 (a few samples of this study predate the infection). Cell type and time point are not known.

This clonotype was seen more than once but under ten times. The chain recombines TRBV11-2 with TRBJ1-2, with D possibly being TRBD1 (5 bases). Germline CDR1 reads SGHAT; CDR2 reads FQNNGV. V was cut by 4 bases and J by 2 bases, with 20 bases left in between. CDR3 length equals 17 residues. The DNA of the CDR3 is TGTGCCAGCAGCTCACGGGACGGATTGACTCCCAACTATGGCTACACCTTC. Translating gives CASSSRDGLTPNYGYTF.

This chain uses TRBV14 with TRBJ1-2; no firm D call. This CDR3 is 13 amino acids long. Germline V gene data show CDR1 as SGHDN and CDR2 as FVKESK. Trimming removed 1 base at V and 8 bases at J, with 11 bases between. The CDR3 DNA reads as TGTGCCAGCAGCCAAGTGGGAGGGAGAGGCTACACCTTC. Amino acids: CASSQVGGRGYTF.

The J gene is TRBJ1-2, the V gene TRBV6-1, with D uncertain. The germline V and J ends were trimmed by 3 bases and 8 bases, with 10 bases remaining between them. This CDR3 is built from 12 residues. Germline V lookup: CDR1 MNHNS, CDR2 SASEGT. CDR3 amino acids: CASSDVGGGYTF. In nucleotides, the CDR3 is TGTGCCAGCAGTGATGTGGGAGGGGGCTACACCTTC.

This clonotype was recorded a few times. DNA of the CDR3: TGTGCCAGCAGTAGAAGCGGTATCGAAACTTTCTTT. Protein: CASSRSGIETFF. The J gene is TRBJ1-1, the V gene TRBV6-5, with D uncertain. The CDR3 is 12 amino acids. The V end was cut by 5 bases, the J end by 12 bases, with 16 bases between. Germline V gene data show CDR1 as MNHEY and CDR2 as SVGAGI.

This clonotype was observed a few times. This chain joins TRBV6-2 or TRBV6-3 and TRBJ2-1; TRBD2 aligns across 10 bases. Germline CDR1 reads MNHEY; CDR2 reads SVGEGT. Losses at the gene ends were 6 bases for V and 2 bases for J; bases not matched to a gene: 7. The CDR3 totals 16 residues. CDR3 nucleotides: TGTGCCAGCAGGGAGCGGGAGGGCCAACCCTACAATGAGCAGTTCTTC. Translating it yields CASREREGQPYNEQFF.

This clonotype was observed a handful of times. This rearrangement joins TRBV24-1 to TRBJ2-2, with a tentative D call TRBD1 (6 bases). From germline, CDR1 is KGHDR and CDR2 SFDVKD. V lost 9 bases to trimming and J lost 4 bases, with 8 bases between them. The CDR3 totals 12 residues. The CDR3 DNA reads TGTGCCACCGGCAGGGGCACCGGGGAGCTGTTTTTT. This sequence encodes CATGRGTGELFF.

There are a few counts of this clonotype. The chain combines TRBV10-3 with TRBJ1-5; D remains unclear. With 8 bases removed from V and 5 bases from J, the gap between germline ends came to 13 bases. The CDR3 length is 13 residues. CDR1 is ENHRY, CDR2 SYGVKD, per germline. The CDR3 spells CAIAAAYDQPQHF. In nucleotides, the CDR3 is TGTGCCATCGCGGCGGCGTACGATCAGCCCCAGCATTTT.

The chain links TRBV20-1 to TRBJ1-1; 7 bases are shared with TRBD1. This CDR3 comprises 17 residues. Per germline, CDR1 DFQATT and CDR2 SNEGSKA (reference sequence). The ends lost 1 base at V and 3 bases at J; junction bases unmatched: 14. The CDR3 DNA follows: TGCAGTGCTAGAGCCCTGTTAGACAGGGAGGGGTACACTGAAGCTTTCTTT. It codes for CSARALLDREGYTEAFF.

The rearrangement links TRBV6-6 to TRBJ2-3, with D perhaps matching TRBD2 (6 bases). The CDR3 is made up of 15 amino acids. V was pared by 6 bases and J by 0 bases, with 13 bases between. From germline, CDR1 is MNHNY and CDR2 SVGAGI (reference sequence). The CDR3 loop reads CASRDWGESTDTQYF. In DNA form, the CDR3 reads TGTGCCAGCAGGGATTGGGGGGAAAGCACAGATACGCAGTATTTT.

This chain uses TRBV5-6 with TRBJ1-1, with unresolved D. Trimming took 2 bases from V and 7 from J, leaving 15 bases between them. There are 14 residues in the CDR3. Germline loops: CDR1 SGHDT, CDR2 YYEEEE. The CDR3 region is CASSFDWRASEAFF. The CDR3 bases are TGTGCCAGCAGCTTTGATTGGAGGGCGAGTGAAGCTTTCTTT.

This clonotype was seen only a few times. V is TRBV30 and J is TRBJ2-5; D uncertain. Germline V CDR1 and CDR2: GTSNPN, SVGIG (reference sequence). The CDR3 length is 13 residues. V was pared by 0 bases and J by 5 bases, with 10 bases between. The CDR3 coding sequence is TGTGCCTGGAGTGTGGGTTCCTGGGAGACCCAGTACTTC. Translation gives CAWSVGSWETQYF.